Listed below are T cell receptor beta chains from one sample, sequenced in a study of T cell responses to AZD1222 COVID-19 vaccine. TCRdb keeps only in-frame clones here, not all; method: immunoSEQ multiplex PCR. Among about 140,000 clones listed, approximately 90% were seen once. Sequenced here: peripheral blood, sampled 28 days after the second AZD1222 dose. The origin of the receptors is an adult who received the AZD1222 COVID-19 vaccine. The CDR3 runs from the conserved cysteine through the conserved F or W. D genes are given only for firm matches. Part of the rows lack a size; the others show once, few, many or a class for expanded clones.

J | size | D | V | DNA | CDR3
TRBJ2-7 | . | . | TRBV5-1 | TGCGCCAGCAGCTTGACTCCATCCTACGAGCAGTACTTC | CASSLTPSYEQYF
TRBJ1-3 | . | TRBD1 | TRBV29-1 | TGCAGCGTTCGACCTGTCGGACAGGGTCAGTCCCGGGACCTATATTTT | CSVRPVGQGQSRDLYF
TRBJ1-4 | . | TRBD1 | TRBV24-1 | TGTGCCACCAGACCTAGGGAGGGGGCAGGGGAAAAACTGTTTTTT | CATRPREGAGEKLFF
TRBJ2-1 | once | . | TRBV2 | TGTGCCAGCATAGGCCGCGTTACGAATGAGCAGTTCTTC | CASIGRVTNEQFF
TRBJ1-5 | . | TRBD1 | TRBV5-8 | TGTGCCAGCAGCCCCGACAGGGATCAGCCCCAGCATTTT | CASSPDRDQPQHF
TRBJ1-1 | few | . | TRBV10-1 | TGCGCCAGCAGTCCCGCGGAAACAAGGGGTGGGCACACTGAAGCTTTCTTT | CASSPAETRGGHTEAFF
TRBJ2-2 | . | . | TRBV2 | TGTGCCAGCCGGTCACAGGGGAACACCGGGGAGCTGTTTTTT | CASRSQGNTGELFF
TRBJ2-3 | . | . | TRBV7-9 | TGTGCCATCAGGGGAGGGCCCGGCTCAGATACGCAGTATTTT | CAIRGGPGSDTQYF
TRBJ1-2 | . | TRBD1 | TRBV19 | TGTGCCAGTAGTATCCAGGGGGGTGGCTACACCTTC | CASSIQGGGYTF
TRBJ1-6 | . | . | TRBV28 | TGTGCCAGCAGTCCCACATCTTACTCACCCCTCCACTTT | CASSPTSYSPLHF
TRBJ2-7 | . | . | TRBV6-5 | TGTGCCAGCAGAGGGGGTCAGAACTACGAGCAGTACTTC | CASRGGQNYEQYF
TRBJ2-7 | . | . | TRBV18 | TGTGCCAGCTCCCCCGAACCCCTCTCCTACGAGCAGTACTTC | CASSPEPLSYEQYF
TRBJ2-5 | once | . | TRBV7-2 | TGTGCCAGCAGCTTAGCCTCGCGAGCGCGGTCAGAGACCCAGTACTTC | CASSLASRARSETQYF
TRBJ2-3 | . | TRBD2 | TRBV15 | TGTGCCACCAGCAGCACTCGAACGGGGGGGCACACAGATACGCAGTATTTT | CATSSTRTGGHTDTQYF
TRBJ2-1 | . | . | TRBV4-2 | TGTGCCAGCAGCCAAGATGTAGCCGGCCCCAATGAGCAGTTCTTC | CASSQDVAGPNEQFF
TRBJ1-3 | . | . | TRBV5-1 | TGCGCCAGCAGCCCCGGCGGGATGGGACCCTACTCTGGAAACACCATATATTTT | CASSPGGMGPYSGNTIYF
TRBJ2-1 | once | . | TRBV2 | TGTGCCAGCACCGAGGGCTGGAGCTCCTACAATGAGCAGTTCTTC | CASTEGWSSYNEQFF
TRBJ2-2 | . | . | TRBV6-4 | TGTGCCAGCAGTTCGGACGGAAACACCGGGGAGCTGTTTTTT | CASSSDGNTGELFF
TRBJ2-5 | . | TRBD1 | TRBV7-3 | TGTGCCAGCAGCCCAAGTCCCGGGACAGGGACCCAGTACTTC | CASSPSPGTGTQYF
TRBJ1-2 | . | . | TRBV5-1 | TGCGCCAGCAGCTTGGCCGGGGATTCTATTGGCTATGGCTACACCTTC | CASSLAGDSIGYGYTF
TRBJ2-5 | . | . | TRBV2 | TGTGCCAGCAGTGAGAGCGGCCTGACGACCCAGTACTTC | CASSESGLTTQYF
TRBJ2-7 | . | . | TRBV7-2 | TGTGCCAGCAGCCCCAGTATCCAGGGGGGGATATACGAGCAGTACTTC | CASSPSIQGGIYEQYF
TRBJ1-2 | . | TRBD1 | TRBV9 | TGTGCCAGCAGCGTAGCCTCCGCGGGGACAGGAGCTGGCTACACCTTC | CASSVASAGTGAGYTF
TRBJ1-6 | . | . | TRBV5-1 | TGCGCCAGCAGCTGGACCGGTCTAGACGGGGATCCACCCCTCCACTTT | CASSWTGLDGDPPLHF
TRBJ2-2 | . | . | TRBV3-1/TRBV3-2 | TGTGCCAGCAGCCTTGGACCTCTAACCGGGGAGCTGTTTTTT | CASSLGPLTGELFF
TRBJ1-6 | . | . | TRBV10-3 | TGTGCCATCAGTGAGTCGATAAGCCCAACCCCCTCCCCTCTCCACTTT | CAISESISPTPSPLHF
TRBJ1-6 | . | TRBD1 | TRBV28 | TGTGCCAGCCTCACTGGGACAGGGGGGTATTCACCCCTCCACTTT | CASLTGTGGYSPLHF
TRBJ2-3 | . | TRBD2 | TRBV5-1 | TGCGCCAGCAGCTTGGGGGAGTTAGCGGGGAGCACAGATACGCAGTATTTT | CASSLGELAGSTDTQYF
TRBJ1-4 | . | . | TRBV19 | TGTGCCAGTAGTATACCTCTAGGCGGGGGCTTGAGAAGTGAAAAACTGTTTTTT | CASSIPLGGGLRSEKLFF
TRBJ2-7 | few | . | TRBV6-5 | TGTGCCAGCAGTCGGACTGTATCCTACGAGCAGTACTTC | CASSRTVSYEQYF